The clone carrying this T cell receptor beta chain was picked up a small number of times. Clones were read by immunoSEQ multiplex PCR, and TCRdb kept only the in-frame ones, dropping some. This table has over 90,000 clones, more than 80% appearing once. This sample was taken from a study of glioma-infiltrating T cells after dendritic cell vaccination. This clonotype was sampled from a human donor with glioblastoma. Sample: blood, taken before dendritic cell vaccination.

The CDR3 is CASSPRTANEKLFF. Here the CDR3 DNA reads TGTGCCAGCAGCCCTAGGACAGCTAATGAAAAACTGTTTTTT. V gene TRBV14 combines with J gene TRBJ1-4; D is perhaps TRBD1 (6 bases). Germline V gives CDR1 SGHDN, CDR2 FVKESK. This CDR3 contains 14 residues. Trimming shortened V by 4 bases and J by 3 bases, and 9 bases separated the two germline ends.